The following is a TCR beta chain sequence with its context. Germline lookup yields CDR1 MGHRA and CDR2 YSYEKL. V was pared by 4 bases and J by 7 bases, with 6 bases of the junction left unmatched. This CDR3 spans 14 amino acids. The data were obtained in a study of blood T cell repertoires in COVID-19. Sequencing was performed with immunoSEQ multiplex PCR; in TCRdb, only in-frame clones are kept and a portion is missing. This sample has 300,000 to 400,000 clones; more than 70% occur once, and the top ten carry roughly 1.2%. The sequenced sample consisted of PBMCs or T cells enriched from blood (not recorded which). The sequence came from a woman aged 18-30 years who had recovered from COVID-19. This chain joins TRBV4-1 and TRBJ1-2; 10 bases fit TRBD1. CDR3 residues: CASSLWTGGAGYTF. CDR3 DNA sequence: TGCGCCAGCAGCCTGTGGACAGGGGGAGCTGGCTACACCTTC.